This T cell receptor beta chain comes out of a study of blood T cells in healthy people across ages. This clonotype turned up a few times. Together with a sample-barcoded 5' primer, a J-beta primer mix was included in a second PCR lasting about 7 to 12 cycles. TCRdb reanalysed the 5' RACE reads using MiXCR and keeps one entry per CDR3 protein. The sample includes around 1.5 million distinct CDR3 sequences, around 39% of them seen just once. The CDR3 contains 15 residues. V shed 4 bases, J shed 3 bases, and the junction held 7 bases outside the gene matches. Germline values: CDR1 KGHDR, CDR2 SFDVKD. Sequences were obtained from blood. This sequence originates from a woman younger than 35 in good health. The chain couples TRBV24-1 to TRBJ2-5, with 7 bases identical to TRBD2. CDR3: CATSDARGGEETQYF. The CDR3 DNA reads TGTGCCACCAGTGACGCCCGGGGAGGGGAAGAGACCCAGTACTTC.